The entry below gives a single T cell receptor (beta chain) sequence along with its context. The antigen is unknown. It was uncontrolled infection, other autoimmune disease, pregnancy or lactation that excluded patients. The sample belongs to a study of T cells in Graves' hyperthyroidism and ophthalmopathy. Study-level results: Separating ophthalmopathy from stable hyperthyroidism was achieved by a 13 V-J model. The model forecast ophthalmopathy, anticipating it by a median roughly 6 months before onset.

What was amplified from RNA transcripts were TCR beta CDR3 regions. A first-round RT-PCR of the TCR CDR3 used the HTBI primer set. TCRdb analysed the multiplex PCR reads with MiXCR anew, one entry per CDR3 protein. Of about 510,000 distinct CDR3 sequences listed, 46% are singletons. V dropped 0 bases and J dropped 7 bases, with 11 bases sitting between them. Per the germline V gene, CDR1 is SGDLS and CDR2 is YYNGEE. The CDR3 length is 15 residues. The receptor comes from an adult woman with Graves' disease, either hyperthyroidism or ophthalmopathy (not recorded which). The chain couples TRBV9 to TRBJ1-6; D gene unclear. The specimen sequenced was peripheral blood or thyroid tissue (not recorded which). The CDR3 region is CASSVAGTANSPLHF. The CDR3 DNA is TGTGCCAGCAGCGTAGCCGGAACGGCGAATTCACCCCTCCACTTT.